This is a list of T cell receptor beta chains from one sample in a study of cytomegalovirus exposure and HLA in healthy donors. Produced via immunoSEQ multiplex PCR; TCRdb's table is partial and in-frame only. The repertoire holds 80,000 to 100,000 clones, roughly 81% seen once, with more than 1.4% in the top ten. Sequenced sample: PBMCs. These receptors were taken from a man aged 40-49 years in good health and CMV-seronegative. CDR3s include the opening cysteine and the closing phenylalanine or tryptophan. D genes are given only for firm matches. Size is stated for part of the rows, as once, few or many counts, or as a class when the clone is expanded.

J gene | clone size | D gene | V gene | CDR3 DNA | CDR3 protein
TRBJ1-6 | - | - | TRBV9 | TGTGCCAGCAGCCCAGGGCAGAATTCACCCCTCCACTTT | CASSPGQNSPLHF
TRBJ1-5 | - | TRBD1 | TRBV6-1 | TGTGCCAGCAGATACAGGGGTGAACAGCCCCAGCATTTT | CASRYRGEQPQHF
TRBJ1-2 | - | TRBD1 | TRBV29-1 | TGCAGCGTTGAGGACAGGGCTTATGGCTACACCTTC | CSVEDRAYGYTF
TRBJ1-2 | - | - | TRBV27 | TGTGCCAGCAGTCCGACCACTGGACAGCGATATGGCTACACCTTC | CASSPTTGQRYGYTF
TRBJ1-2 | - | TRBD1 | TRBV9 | TGTGCCAGCAGCGTAGGGACAGGGGGCGGTGGCTACACCTTC | CASSVGTGGGGYTF
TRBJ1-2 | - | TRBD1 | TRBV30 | TGTGCCTGGAGTGACCCCGGGTTAGTGGGACAGGGGAATGGCTACACCTTC | CAWSDPGLVGQGNGYTF
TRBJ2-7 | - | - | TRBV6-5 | TGTGCCAGCAGCCGAGCGACAGCTTCCTACGAGCAGTACTTC | CASSRATASYEQYF
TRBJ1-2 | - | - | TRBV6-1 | TGTGCCAGCAGTACAGGGTTAGCGAACTATGGCTACACCTTC | CASSTGLANYGYTF
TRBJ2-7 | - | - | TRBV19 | TGTGCCAGTAGTCAAACCGACAGTAACTACGAGCGGCAGTACTTC | CASSQTDSNYERQYF
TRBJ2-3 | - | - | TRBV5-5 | TGTGCCAGCAGCTTGCTAGCCCTTAGCACAGATACGCAGTATTTT | CASSLLALSTDTQYF
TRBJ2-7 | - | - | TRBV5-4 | TGTGCCAGCAGCTTAATGGGGGGATATGAGCAGTACTTC | CASSLMGGYEQYF
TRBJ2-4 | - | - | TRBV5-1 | TGCGCCAGCAGCTTGGGTCAGAAAAACATTCAGTACTTC | CASSLGQKNIQYF
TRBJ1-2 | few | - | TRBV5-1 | TGCGCCAGCAGCCCCGGGACATTAGTGAACTATGGCTACACCTTC | CASSPGTLVNYGYTF
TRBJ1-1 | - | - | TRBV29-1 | TGCAGCGTCACGGTGAACACTGAAGCTTTCTTT | CSVTVNTEAFF
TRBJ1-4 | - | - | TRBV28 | TGTGCCAGCAGTCAGGTGAATGAAAAACTGTTTTTT | CASSQVNEKLFF
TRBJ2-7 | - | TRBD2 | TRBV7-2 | TGTGCCAGCAGCTTAGCTGGGACTAGCGGGGGGGCTTCAGGTGAGCAGTACTTC | CASSLAGTSGGASGEQYF
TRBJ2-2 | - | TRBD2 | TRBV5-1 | TGCGCCAGCTCCAGGACTCGGGGACTAGCGGGTACCGCGAACACCGGGGAGCTGTTTTTT | CASSRTRGLAGTANTGELFF
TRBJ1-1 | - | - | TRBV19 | TGTGCCAGTAGTATAGTGGGGGCAGGGACCACTGAAGCTTTCTTT | CASSIVGAGTTEAFF
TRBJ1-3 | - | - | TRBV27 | TGTGCCAGCAGTTTATCGAGAGGTTCTGCAAACACCATATATTTT | CASSLSRGSANTIYF
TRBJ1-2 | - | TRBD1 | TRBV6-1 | TGTGCCAGCAGTGTAGGGGACAGGGTGTTTGGCTACACCTTC | CASSVGDRVFGYTF
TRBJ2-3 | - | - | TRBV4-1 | TGCGCCAGCAGCCAAGGCTGGGGCCCGTCGAGCACAGATACGCAGTATTTT | CASSQGWGPSSTDTQYF
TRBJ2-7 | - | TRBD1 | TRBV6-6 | TGTGCCAGCAGCTCAACGGACAGGGAGTACGAGCAGTACTTC | CASSSTDREYEQYF
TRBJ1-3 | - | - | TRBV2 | TGTGCCAGCAGTGAGTTGCGTAGCTCTGGAAACACCATATATTTT | CASSELRSSGNTIYF
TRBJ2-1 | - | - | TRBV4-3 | TGCGCCAGCAGCCAAGATACCGGGAACACCCATAATGAGCAGTTCTTC | CASSQDTGNTHNEQFF
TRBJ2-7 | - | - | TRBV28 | TGTGCCAGCAGTCCTCGAGGCAGCAGCTCCTACGAGCAGTACTTC | CASSPRGSSSYEQYF
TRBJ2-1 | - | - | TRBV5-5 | TGTGCCAGCAGCACCCGGGATACCTACAATGAGCAGTTCTTC | CASSTRDTYNEQFF
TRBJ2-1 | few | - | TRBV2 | TGTGCCAGCAGTGAAGCGCTTGGGACAAGGGGGTCCTATGAGCAGTTCTTC | CASSEALGTRGSYEQFF
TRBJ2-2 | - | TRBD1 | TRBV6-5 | TGTGCCAGCAGGGGACAGGTTCGGTCCGGGGAGCTGTTTTTT | CASRGQVRSGELFF
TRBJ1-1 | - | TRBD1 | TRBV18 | TGTGCCAGCTCACCTCACCCGACAGGGGCTGAAGCTTTCTTT | CASSPHPTGAEAFF
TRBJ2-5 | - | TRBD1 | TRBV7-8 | TGTGCCAGCAGCTTAGGCCGGCAGGGGGCGTACTTC | CASSLGRQGAYF
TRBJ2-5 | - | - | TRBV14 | TGTGCCAGCAGCCAAGTAGAAGAGACCCAGTACTTC | CASSQVEETQYF
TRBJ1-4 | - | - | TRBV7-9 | TGTGCCAGCAGCTTATCGGCAGGGGTTTCTGAAAAACTGTTTTTT | CASSLSAGVSEKLFF
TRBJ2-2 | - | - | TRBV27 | TGTGCCAGCAGCCCCTGGGTCAGGGCCGCGAACACCGGGGAGCTGTTTTTT | CASSPWVRAANTGELFF
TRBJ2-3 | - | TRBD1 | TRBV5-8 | TGTGCCAGCAGCGGGACAGGGACCACAGATACGCAGTATTTT | CASSGTGTTDTQYF
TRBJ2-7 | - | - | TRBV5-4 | TGTGCCAGCCAGTTCAGGGGTTACGAGCAGTACTTC | CASQFRGYEQYF
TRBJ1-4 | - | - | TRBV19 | TGTGCCAGTAGTATTCTGGGCAGGGGACGATCTAATGAAAAACTGTTTTTT | CASSILGRGRSNEKLFF
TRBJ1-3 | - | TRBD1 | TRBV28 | TGTGCCGGGGGACAGGGGGGCTCTGGAAACACCATATATTTT | CAGGQGGSGNTIYF
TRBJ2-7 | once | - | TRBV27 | TGTGCCAGCTTTGGACAGGGAGGGATATACGAGCAGTACTTC | CASFGQGGIYEQYF
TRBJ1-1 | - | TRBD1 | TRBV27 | TGTGCCAGCAGTTTTAGACAGGGGACCACTGAAGCTTTCTTT | CASSFRQGTTEAFF
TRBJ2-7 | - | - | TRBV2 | TGTGCCAGCATGGGTCAGCGTTCCTACGAGCAGTACTTC | CASMGQRSYEQYF
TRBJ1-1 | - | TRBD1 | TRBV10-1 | TGCGCCAGCAGTGACACGACAGGGAGCGACATGAACACTGAAGCTTTCTTT | CASSDTTGSDMNTEAFF
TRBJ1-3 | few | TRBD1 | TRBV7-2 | TGTGCCAGCAGCCCATCAGGACAGGGGGCAACTGGAAACACCATATATTTT | CASSPSGQGATGNTIYF
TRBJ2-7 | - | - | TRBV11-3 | TGTGCCAGCAGCTTAGGGACAACCTACGAGCAGTACTTC | CASSLGTTYEQYF
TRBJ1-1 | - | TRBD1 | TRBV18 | TGTGCCAGCTCACCCGCCGGGACAGGGCTCACTGAAGCTTTCTTT | CASSPAGTGLTEAFF